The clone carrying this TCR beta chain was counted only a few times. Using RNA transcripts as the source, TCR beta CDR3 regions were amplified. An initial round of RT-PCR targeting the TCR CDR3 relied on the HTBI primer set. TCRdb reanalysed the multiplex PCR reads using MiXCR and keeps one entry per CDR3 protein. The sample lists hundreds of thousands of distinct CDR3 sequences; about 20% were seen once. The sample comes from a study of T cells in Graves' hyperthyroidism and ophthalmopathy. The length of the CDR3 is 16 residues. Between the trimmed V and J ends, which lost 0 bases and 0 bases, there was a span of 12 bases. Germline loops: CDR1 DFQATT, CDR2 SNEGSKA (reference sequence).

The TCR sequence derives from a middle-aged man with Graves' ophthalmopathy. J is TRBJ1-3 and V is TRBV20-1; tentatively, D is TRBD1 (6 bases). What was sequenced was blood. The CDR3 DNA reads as TGCAGTGCTAGAGATCCCGCAGGGGTCTCTGGAAACACCATATATTTT. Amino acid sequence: CSARDPAGVSGNTIYF.